The clone carrying this T cell receptor beta chain was seen only once. A far more abundant clone sits one base away, making this likely a read error. The authors amplified TCR beta CDR3 from genomic DNA using two-round multiplex PCR. The use of primers specific to each TRBV and TRBJ gene characterized first-round PCR. MiXCR, applied by TCRdb to the multiplex PCR reads, yields one record per CDR3 protein. The sample holds approximately 30,000 distinct CDR3 sequences, 25% to 35% seen once. This sample is drawn from a study of prognosis after radiotherapy for stage I lung cancer. Sequenced material: PBMCs, taken before or after stereotactic body radiation therapy (not recorded which). The source is a donor at least 50 years old with non-small cell lung cancer.

CDR3 region: CASSYSAGVETQCF. CDR3 bases: TGTGCCAGCAGTTACTCGGCGGGAGTTGAGACCCAGTGCTTC. The rearrangement joins TRBV6-5 to TRBJ2-7; the match to TRBD2 covers 7 bases. The germline CDR1 and CDR2 sequences are MNHEY and SVGAGI. CDR3 length: 14 amino acids.